These 32 T cell receptor beta chains were all obtained from the same sample, sequenced in a study of T cell responses to AZD1222 COVID-19 vaccine. Sequencing used immunoSEQ multiplex PCR; TCRdb keeps in-frame clones, though not all of them. Among fewer than 110,000 clones, about 90% were seen once, and the ten largest hold roughly 5%. Sequenced material: peripheral blood, taken on day 0 of AZD1222 vaccination. The source is an adult in good health.

This chain connects TRBV5-1 to TRBJ1-2; 10 bases align to TRBD1. This CDR3 is 15 amino acids long. V lost 3 bases, J lost 3 bases, and 5 bases stayed unmatched. Germline V gene sequence: CDR1 SGHRS, CDR2 YFSETQ. The CDR3 loop reads CASSWPTGGDYGYTF. CDR3 DNA: TGCGCCAGCAGCTGGCCGACAGGGGGCGACTATGGCTACACCTTC.

The rearrangement joins TRBV9 to TRBJ2-1; 11 nucleotides match TRBD1. The V gene's germline CDR1 is SGDLS and CDR2 YYNGEE. J gave up 6 bases and V 0 bases, and 11 bases lay outside the gene matches. The CDR3 totals 18 residues. Here the CDR3 reads CASSVAGVDRGQTNEQFF. The CDR3 nucleotides are TGTGCCAGCAGCGTAGCCGGGGTGGACAGGGGGCAAACCAATGAGCAGTTCTTC.

This chain uses TRBV18 with TRBJ1-2; 9 positions agree with TRBD1. The CDR3 has 16 residues. V shed 4 bases, J shed 2 bases, and the junction held 8 bases outside the gene matches. Looked up from germline, CDR1 is KGHSH and CDR2 is LQKENI. The CDR3 loop reads CASSQQVGTGNYGYTF. The CDR3 nucleotides read TGTGCCAGCTCACAACAAGTCGGGACAGGGAACTATGGCTACACCTTC.

The chain employs TRBV28 and TRBJ1-2, with TRBD1 matching 7 bases. The CDR3 length is 11 residues. The ends lost 5 bases at V and 9 bases at J; junction bases unmatched: 3. Germline CDR1 is MDHEN and CDR2 is SYDVKM. Here the CDR3 reads CASSRTGRYTF. The CDR3 coding sequence is TGTGCCAGCAGTCGGACAGGCCGCTACACCTTC.

The chain couples TRBV5-5 to TRBJ1-5, with D unclear. The V end lost 5 bases, the J end lost 3 bases, and 15 bases lay between the germline ends. Germline V gene data show CDR1 as SGHKS and CDR2 as YYEKEE (reference sequence). This CDR3 is 15 amino acids long. CDR3 in DNA: TGTGCCAGCAGATACACAGAACCCTCCAATCAGCCCCAGCATTTT. Translating it yields CASRYTEPSNQPQHF.

This chain joins TRBV28 and TRBJ1-2, with 8 bases aligning to TRBD1. CDR1 and CDR2 (germline): MDHEN, SYDVKM. This CDR3 comprises 15 residues. V lost 5 bases, J lost 3 bases, and 8 bases stayed unmatched. The CDR3 nucleotides read TGTGCCAGCAGTGCTTCAGGGGGCGCCGACTATGGCTACACCTTC. It specifies CASSASGGADYGYTF.

V is TRBV11-2 and J is TRBJ2-1; no clear D gene. CDR3 length equals 13 residues. V was pared by 0 bases and J by 8 bases, with 8 bases between. Germline lookup yields CDR1 SGHAT and CDR2 FQNNGV. In nucleotides, the CDR3 is TGTGCCAGCAGCTTAGACTACCTAGATGAGCAGTTCTTC. Its translation is CASSLDYLDEQFF.

CDR3 sequence reads: CASSEFHRNQPQHF. CDR3 coding DNA: TGTGCCAGCAGTGAATTTCACAGAAATCAGCCCCAGCATTTT. The chain combines TRBV6-1 with TRBJ1-5; unclear D gene. The CDR3 extends over 14 amino acids. V lost 2 bases and J 4 bases, leaving 9 bases between the germline ends. Looked up from germline, CDR1 is MNHNS and CDR2 is SASEGT.

The chain combines TRBV9 with TRBJ1-2; D is ambiguous. V lost 0 bases, J lost 7 bases, and 10 bases lay in between. The CDR3 loop spans 13 amino acids. The germline V gene has CDR1 SGDLS and CDR2 YYNGEE. CDR3: CASSVAVASGYTF. The CDR3 coding sequence is TGTGCCAGCAGCGTAGCTGTGGCGTCTGGCTACACCTTC.

The J gene is TRBJ2-5, the V gene TRBV5-1; 11 bases fit TRBD1. Germline V gene lookup returns CDR1 SGHRS and CDR2 YFSETQ. The V gene end was trimmed by 4 bases and the J gene end by 12 bases; junction bases not matched to a gene: 8. There are 13 residues in the CDR3. The CDR3 nucleotides are TGCGCCAGCAGCGCGGGACAGGGGGGGACGAAGTACTTC. This gives the protein CASSAGQGGTKYF.

The chain recombines TRBV27 with TRBJ2-2; weak D call: TRBD2 (5 bases). V was clipped by 2 bases and J by 1 base, with 11 bases between them. The CDR3 totals 16 residues. CDR1 and CDR2 (germline): MNHEY, SMNVEV (reference sequence). The CDR3 region is CASSLGGSRNTGELFF. DNA of the CDR3: TGTGCCAGCAGTTTAGGCGGGTCGAGGAACACCGGGGAGCTGTTTTTT.

The CDR3: CASSLFEGTVNTGELFF. CDR3 sequence (DNA): TGTGCCAGCAGTTTATTCGAGGGGACCGTCAACACCGGGGAGCTGTTTTTT. V and J are TRBV27 and TRBJ2-2, with D perhaps matching TRBD1 or TRBD2 (5 bases each). Between the trimmed V and J ends, which lost 1 base and 2 bases, there was a span of 14 bases. Germline lookup yields CDR1 MNHEY and CDR2 SMNVEV (reference sequence). This CDR3 is built from 17 residues.

V usage is TRBV7-9 and J usage is TRBJ1-2, with TRBD1 matching 8 bases. The ends lost 5 bases at V and 5 bases at J; junction bases unmatched: 10. Looked up from germline, CDR1 is SEHNR and CDR2 is FQNEAQ (reference sequence). The CDR3 has 15 residues. For the CDR3, the DNA is TGTGCCAGCAGCCACGTTGGGGACAGGACATATGGCTACACCTTC. As protein: CASSHVGDRTYGYTF.

A single count supports this clone. The chain combines TRBV7-8 with TRBJ1-6; TRBD1 is a possible D gene (5 bases). Germline values: CDR1 SGHVS, CDR2 FQNEAQ. CDR3 length: 15 residues. Trimming stripped 3 bases from V and 8 bases from J, with 14 bases between. CDR3 residues: CASSFLRDPHSPLHF. The CDR3, as DNA: TGTGCCAGCAGCTTTCTAAGGGACCCTCATTCACCCCTCCACTTT.

The chain links TRBV14 to TRBJ2-7, with 7 nucleotides matching TRBD1. This CDR3 is 14 amino acids long. Trimming at V came to 1 base and at J to 7 bases, leaving 7 bases not matched to a gene. Germline assignment: CDR1 SGHDN and CDR2 FVKESK. The CDR3 is CASSQATGAREQYF. CDR3 nucleotides: TGTGCCAGCAGCCAAGCCACAGGGGCGCGAGAGCAGTACTTC.

V gene TRBV5-1 combines with J gene TRBJ1-2, with 10 bases that match TRBD1. The CDR3 has 15 amino acids. From germline, CDR1 is SGHRS and CDR2 YFSETQ. With 4 bases clipped from V and 7 bases from J, the junction kept 10 bases outside the gene matches. The DNA for the CDR3 is TGCGCCAGCAGCACAACCGGGACAGGGGAGGCTGGCTACACCTTC. It encodes CASSTTGTGEAGYTF.

This sequence joins TRBV11-2 and TRBJ1-4, with a tentative D call TRBD1 (5 bases). Germline V gene sequence: CDR1 SGHAT, CDR2 FQNNGV. The CDR3 length is 13 residues. Trimming stripped 6 bases from V and 7 bases from J, with 12 bases between. The CDR3 DNA is TGTGCCAGCAGAAAACTAACAGGTGAAAAACTGTTTTTT. The encoded protein is CASRKLTGEKLFF.

This chain uses TRBV6-2 or TRBV6-3 with TRBJ2-5; 9 nucleotides align to TRBD2. The CDR3 length is 18 residues. Germline values: CDR1 MNHEY, CDR2 SVGEGT. V shed 2 bases, J shed 2 bases, and the junction held 12 bases outside the gene matches. DNA for the CDR3: TGTGCCAGCAGTTACCTGCTGGAGAGAGCGGGGGGACAAGAGACCCAGTACTTC. Protein sequence: CASSYLLERAGGQETQYF.

V usage is TRBV12-3 or TRBV12-4 and J usage is TRBJ1-2, with D unclear. The CDR3 sequence is 11 residues long. The V and J ends lost 6 bases and 8 bases respectively, with 10 bases between them. CDR3 sequence: CASSSLGGYTF. The CDR3 nucleotides read TGTGCCAGCAGCTCTCTGGGGGGCTACACCTTC.

This clone was seen only once. The CDR3 DNA reads TGCGCCAGCACAGTGGAGGTCGGAGATGGCTACACCTTC. Amino acids: CASTVEVGDGYTF. The chain is built from TRBV5-1 and TRBJ1-2; no clear D gene. This CDR3 region has 13 residues. The germline gives CDR1 SGHRS, CDR2 YFSETQ. V lost 6 bases, J lost 6 bases, and 15 bases lay in between.

This clone was recorded only once. J is TRBJ2-1 and V is TRBV2; D is unresolved. This CDR3 contains 14 residues. Germline-derived CDR1 and CDR2 are SNHLY and FYNNEI. The V end was cut by 8 bases, the J end by 0 bases, with 11 bases between. For the CDR3, the DNA is TGTGCCAGCTTCTCCCACAGCTCCTACAATGAGCAGTTCTTC. The encoded protein is CASFSHSSYNEQFF.

The chain combines TRBV29-1 with TRBJ2-7; D possibly corresponds to TRBD1 (5 bases). Germline CDR1 reads SQVTM; CDR2 reads ANQGSEA. The V and J ends lost 7 bases and 2 bases respectively, with 18 bases between them. The CDR3 contains 14 residues. The CDR3: CSALSTDPTYEQYF. The CDR3 bases are TGCAGCGCCTTATCGACAGACCCGACCTACGAGCAGTACTTC.

The J gene is TRBJ1-3, the V gene TRBV5-1, with no clear D. The CDR3 is made up of 14 amino acids. Germline V gene lookup returns CDR1 SGHRS and CDR2 YFSETQ. V lost 2 bases and J lost 4, with 10 bases in between. The CDR3 loop is CASSFLVRGNTIYF. Written as DNA, the CDR3 is TGCGCCAGCAGCTTTCTTGTCAGGGGAAACACCATATATTTT.

The chain joins TRBV20-1 to TRBJ1-2, with D perhaps TRBD1 (5 bases). The CDR3 contains 11 residues. V lost 0 bases and J 10 bases, leaving 9 bases between the germline ends. In germline, CDR1 is DFQATT, CDR2 SNEGSKA (reference sequence). The CDR3 reads CSARDLGDYTF. CDR3 nucleotide sequence: TGCAGTGCTAGAGATCTAGGGGACTACACCTTC.

In its sample, this clone was seen a few times. The chain combines TRBV18 with TRBJ2-7; TRBD1 is a possible D gene (6 bases). The CDR3 totals 13 residues. V was clipped by 6 bases and J by 1 base, with 10 bases between them. Germline loops: CDR1 KGHSH, CDR2 LQKENI. Here the CDR3 DNA reads TGTGCCAGCTCCCGTGGACAGTCCTACGAGCAGTACTTC. This encodes CASSRGQSYEQYF.

V usage is TRBV19 and J usage is TRBJ2-5; no clear D gene. The CDR3 totals 14 residues. The V and J ends lost 7 bases and 4 bases respectively, with 16 bases between them. Per germline, CDR1 LNHDA and CDR2 SQIVND (reference sequence). In DNA form, the CDR3 reads TGTGCCAGTAAAAACCTGGTCCCCCCAGAGACCCAGTACTTC. Residues: CASKNLVPPETQYF.

V is TRBV6-5 and J is TRBJ1-1; 8 bases agree with TRBD1. The CDR3 extends over 13 amino acids. From germline, CDR1 is MNHEY and CDR2 SVGAGI. The trim removed 10 bases at V and 0 bases at J, leaving 4 bases unmatched. The CDR3 here is CAIRTGMNTEAFF. DNA of the CDR3: TGTGCCATCCGGACAGGGATGAACACTGAAGCTTTCTTT.

The rearrangement joins TRBV9 to TRBJ1-1, with no clear D. V lost 0 bases to trimming and J lost 1 base, with 10 bases between them. The length of the CDR3 is 15 residues. CDR1 and CDR2 (germline): SGDLS, YYNGEE. CDR3 bases: TGTGCCAGCAGCGTAGCTCCAGGAACGAACACTGAAGCTTTCTTT. This encodes CASSVAPGTNTEAFF.

Turning to this clone: This sample includes further DNA sequences coding for the same CDR3. The CDR3 DNA reads as TGTGCCAGCAGCTTGAAAGGGACTTATGGCTACACCTTC. Its translation: CASSLKGTYGYTF. The chain carries TRBV5-4 and TRBJ1-2; a possible D gene is TRBD1 (5 bases). Trimming left V 1 base short and J 5 bases short, with 9 bases between. From germline, CDR1 is SGHNT and CDR2 YYREEE (reference sequence). The CDR3 is made up of 13 amino acids.

The gene calls are TRBV13 and TRBJ2-1, with 10 nucleotides matching TRBD1. From germline, CDR1 is PRHDT and CDR2 FYEKMQ (reference sequence). J was trimmed by 6 bases and V by 3 bases; bases with no gene match: 5. This CDR3 has 15 amino acids. The CDR3 nucleotides are TGTGCCAGCAGCTTTGGGGACAGGGGCGTCAATGAGCAGTTCTTC. It encodes CASSFGDRGVNEQFF.

This clone was counted a single time. The chain uses TRBV12-3 or TRBV12-4 and TRBJ2-3, with D possibly matching TRBD2 (5 bases). The CDR3 has 13 amino acids. V lost 6 bases, J lost 6 bases, and 13 bases lay in between. CDR3 nucleotides: TGTGCCAGCAGGGTCGCGGGTAGGGATACGCAGTATTTT. It yields the protein CASRVAGRDTQYF.

This sequence joins TRBV19 and TRBJ1-4; D uncertain. V dropped 7 bases and J dropped 6 bases, with 9 bases sitting between them. CDR1 LNHDA and CDR2 SQIVND come from the germline V gene (reference sequence). This CDR3 is built from 12 residues. The CDR3 region is CASKLRDEKLFF. CDR3 nucleotide sequence: TGTGCCAGTAAATTACGAGATGAAAAACTGTTTTTT.